Listed below are T cell receptor beta chains from one sample, sequenced in a study of blood T cells in healthy people across ages. TCRdb used MiXCR to reprocess the 5' RACE reads, holding one entry per CDR3 protein. The sample has over 1,200,000 distinct CDR3 sequences, around 59% seen once; the top ten hold 6.7%. Sequences were obtained from blood. These receptors were collected from a young man in good health. CDR3s include the opening cysteine and the closing phenylalanine or tryptophan. The D gene is left open where the match is weak. Expanded clones get a size class; other rows say once, few or many, or leave the size out.

. | TRBJ2-2 | . | TRBV6-2/TRBV6-3 | CASSVRDSNTGELFF | TGTGCCAGCAGTGTCCGGGACTCAAACACCGGGGAGCTGTTTTTT
. | TRBJ1-1 | . | TRBV7-9 | CASSFEWRDTEAFF | TGTGCCAGCAGCTTCGAGTGGAGGGACACTGAAGCTTTCTTT
. | TRBJ2-3 | few | TRBV29-1 | CSVRGTAASTDTQYF | TGCAGCGTCCGTGGGACGGCCGCTAGCACAGATACGCAGTATTTT
. | TRBJ1-1 | . | TRBV29-1 | CSVEVGGLGFTEAFF | TGCAGCGTTGAAGTGGGAGGGCTTGGCTTCACTGAAGCTTTCTTT
TRBD2 | TRBJ2-3 | few | TRBV20-1 | CSAGGAADTQYF | TGCAGTGCCGGGGGGGCAGCAGATACGCAGTATTTT
. | TRBJ2-2 | . | TRBV5-1 | CASSREGVYTGELFF | TGCGCCAGCAGCCGCGAGGGGGTCTACACCGGGGAGCTGTTTTTT
TRBD1 | TRBJ2-7 | few | TRBV10-3 | CAISEMTGEVHEQYF | TGTGCCATCAGTGAGATGACAGGGGAGGTCCACGAGCAGTACTTC
TRBD1 | TRBJ2-1 | few | TRBV3-1 | CASSQDGQGVNEQFF | TGTGCCAGCAGCCAAGATGGGCAGGGGGTGAATGAGCAGTTCTTC
. | TRBJ2-5 | . | TRBV20-1 | CSAMRLLQETQYF | TGCAGTGCTATGCGGCTGCTCCAAGAGACCCAGTACTTC
. | TRBJ1-6 | . | TRBV7-2 | CASSLVGPGFSPLHF | TGTGCCAGCAGCTTAGTAGGGCCAGGATTTTCACCCCTCCACTTT
. | TRBJ2-3 | few | TRBV29-1 | CSVEGSVGREEGTQYF | TGCAGCGTTGAAGGTTCGGTGGGCAGGGAGGAGGGTACGCAGTATTTT
TRBD2 | TRBJ2-7 | . | TRBV6-2/TRBV6-3 | CASRQDSGGSYEQYF | TGTGCCAGCAGACAAGATAGCGGGGGTTCCTACGAGCAGTACTTC
TRBD1 | TRBJ2-7 | . | TRBV20-1 | CSAGTGASSTYEQYF | TGCAGTGCTGGGACAGGGGCCTCATCTACCTACGAGCAGTACTTC
. | TRBJ2-1 | . | TRBV6-2/TRBV6-3 | CASKGGIYNEQFF | TGTGCCAGCAAGGGGGGAATATACAATGAGCAGTTCTTC
TRBD2 | TRBJ2-7 | . | TRBV6-5 | CASSYRLAGSYEQYF | TGTGCCAGCAGTTACAGGCTAGCGGGTTCCTACGAGCAGTACTTC
. | TRBJ2-7 | once | TRBV29-1 | CSVEDGGMPGGQYF | TGCAGCGTTGAAGACGGGGGTATGCCAGGCGGGCAGTACTTC
TRBD2 | TRBJ2-1 | . | TRBV5-1 | CASSLEVAGGNEQFF | TGCGCCAGCAGCTTGGAGGTAGCGGGGGGAAATGAGCAGTTCTTC
TRBD2 | TRBJ2-5 | . | TRBV27 | CASSPGLAGVVEQYF | TGTGCCAGCAGCCCCGGACTAGCGGGAGTGGTGGAGCAGTACTTC